A selection of T cell receptor beta chains follows, all from one sample in a study of blood T cell repertoires in COVID-19. Assay used: immunoSEQ multiplex PCR; TCRdb lists only in-frame clones, some missing. The table records about 280,000 clones, around 88% of them present only once. Sequencing used peripheral blood. These receptors all come from a woman in her twenties or thirties who had recovered from COVID-19. CDR3s include the opening cysteine and the closing phenylalanine or tryptophan. The D gene is left open where the match is weak. Some rows mark clone size as missing; the rest say once, few, many or name a class of expanded clone.

J: TRBJ1-5; size: once; length: 15; D: -; V: TRBV28; CDR3: CASSFLDGGSKPQHF; DNA: TGTGCCAGCAGTTTCTTGGACGGGGGTAGTAAGCCCCAGCATTTT
J: TRBJ1-4; size: -; length: 13; D: -; V: TRBV7-9; CDR3: CASSFLGGEKLFF; DNA: TGTGCCAGCAGCTTTCTCGGCGGTGAAAAACTGTTTTTT
J: TRBJ2-1; size: once; length: 13; D: TRBD2; V: TRBV24-1; CDR3: CATSAGGYNEQFF; DNA: TGTGCCACCAGTGCCGGGGGGTACAATGAGCAGTTCTTC
J: TRBJ2-7; size: -; length: 14; D: TRBD2; V: TRBV7-2; CDR3: CASSLGGRGYEQYF; DNA: TGTGCCAGCAGCTTGGGCGGGAGGGGCTACGAGCAGTACTTC
J: TRBJ2-5; size: -; length: 16; D: TRBD2; V: TRBV5-6; CDR3: CASRRTGTSESETQYF; DNA: TGTGCCAGCAGGCGAACCGGGACTAGCGAATCGGAGACCCAGTACTTC
J: TRBJ2-5; size: -; length: 15; D: -; V: TRBV7-2; CDR3: CASSLEGKVKETQYF; DNA: TGTGCCAGCAGCTTAGAGGGGAAGGTGAAAGAGACCCAGTACTTC
J: TRBJ1-3; size: -; length: 19; D: TRBD1; V: TRBV9; CDR3: CASSAGTGGAWGSGNTIYF; DNA: TGTGCCAGCAGCGCCGGGACAGGGGGCGCGTGGGGCTCTGGAAACACCATATATTTT
J: TRBJ2-1; size: -; length: 15; D: TRBD1; V: TRBV28; CDR3: CASSGDRDSHNEQFF; DNA: TGTGCCAGTTCTGGGGACAGGGACTCCCACAATGAGCAGTTCTTC
J: TRBJ2-1; size: -; length: 15; D: TRBD2; V: TRBV4-2; CDR3: CASSQAGGTYNEQFF; DNA: TGTGCCAGCAGCCAAGCGGGGGGGACCTACAATGAGCAGTTCTTC
J: TRBJ1-5; size: -; length: 15; D: -; V: TRBV15; CDR3: CATSRDGRADQPQHF; DNA: TGTGCCACCAGCAGAGATGGCAGGGCGGATCAGCCCCAGCATTTT
J: TRBJ1-2; size: -; length: 15; D: -; V: TRBV30; CDR3: CAWSVQGTTNYGYTF; DNA: TGTGCCTGGAGTGTCCAGGGTACCACTAACTATGGCTACACCTTC
J: TRBJ2-3; size: -; length: 12; D: -; V: TRBV12-3/TRBV12-4; CDR3: CASRDYPDTQYF; DNA: TGTGCCAGCCGCGACTATCCCGATACGCAGTATTTT
J: TRBJ2-1; size: -; length: 15; D: TRBD2; V: TRBV6-4; CDR3: CASSDATGEGYEQFF; DNA: TGTGCCAGCAGTGACGCCACGGGGGAGGGCTATGAGCAGTTCTTC
J: TRBJ2-3; size: -; length: 16; D: TRBD2; V: TRBV7-2; CDR3: CASSLGGRTYTDTQYF; DNA: TGTGCCAGCAGCTTAGGCGGGAGAACCTACACAGATACGCAGTATTTT
J: TRBJ2-7; size: -; length: 16; D: -; V: TRBV4-3; CDR3: CASSQRWAGPSYEQYF; DNA: TGCGCCAGCAGCCAAAGGTGGGCTGGGCCCTCCTACGAGCAGTACTTC
J: TRBJ2-2; size: -; length: 13; D: -; V: TRBV6-1; CDR3: CASGDKNTGELFF; DNA: TGTGCCAGCGGTGACAAGAACACCGGGGAGCTGTTTTTT
J: TRBJ2-5; size: -; length: 14; D: -; V: TRBV5-8; CDR3: CASGRWDNKETQYF; DNA: TGTGCCAGCGGGCGATGGGACAATAAAGAGACCCAGTACTTC
J: TRBJ1-5; size: -; length: 15; D: TRBD1; V: TRBV6-5; CDR3: CASSTTGGMRQPQHF; DNA: TGTGCCAGCAGTACAACAGGGGGAATGCGACAGCCCCAGCATTTT
J: TRBJ1-1; size: -; length: 13; D: -; V: TRBV14; CDR3: CASSQTRNTEAFF; DNA: TGTGCCAGCAGCCAAACGAGGAACACTGAAGCTTTCTTT
J: TRBJ1-6; size: -; length: 13; D: -; V: TRBV19; CDR3: CASSDRYNSPLHF; DNA: TGTGCCAGTAGTGACAGATATAATTCACCCCTCCACTTT
J: TRBJ1-1; size: -; length: 18; D: TRBD1; V: TRBV2; CDR3: CASSETGTESLVNTEAFF; DNA: TGTGCCAGCAGTGAGACCGGGACAGAGAGTTTGGTTAACACTGAAGCTTTCTTT
J: TRBJ1-6; size: -; length: 17; D: -; V: TRBV5-6; CDR3: CASSLWRATSFNSPLHF; DNA: TGTGCCAGCAGCTTGTGGAGGGCTACAAGCTTTAATTCACCCCTCCACTTT
J: TRBJ1-6; size: -; length: 15; D: -; V: TRBV3-1/TRBV3-2; CDR3: CASSQEVQGASPLHF; DNA: TGTGCCAGCAGCCAAGAGGTCCAAGGGGCTTCACCCCTCCACTTT
J: TRBJ1-6; size: -; length: 14; D: -; V: TRBV28; CDR3: CASSSGGNNSPLHF; DNA: TGTGCCAGCAGTTCAGGCGGGAATAATTCACCCCTCCACTTT
J: TRBJ1-5; size: -; length: 16; D: -; V: TRBV19; CDR3: CASSSGGIGGNQPQHF; DNA: TGTGCCAGTAGTTCGGGGGGGATAGGTGGCAATCAGCCCCAGCATTTT
J: TRBJ2-2; size: -; length: 14; D: -; V: TRBV4-3; CDR3: CASSHLGHSGELFF; DNA: TGCGCCAGCAGCCACTTAGGACATTCTGGGGAGCTGTTTTTT
J: TRBJ2-7; size: -; length: 14; D: TRBD1; V: TRBV13; CDR3: CASSFRQGIGEQYF; DNA: TGTGCCAGCAGCTTCAGACAGGGAATCGGCGAGCAGTACTTC
J: TRBJ2-3; size: -; length: 14; D: -; V: TRBV19; CDR3: CASSIDGSADTQYF; DNA: TGTGCCAGTAGTATAGACGGGAGCGCAGATACGCAGTATTTT
J: TRBJ1-6; size: -; length: 14; D: -; V: TRBV30; CDR3: CAWSQGSEGSPLHF; DNA: TGTGCCTGGAGTCAGGGGAGTGAAGGTTCACCCCTCCACTTT
J: TRBJ2-2; size: once; length: 14; D: -; V: TRBV25-1; CDR3: CASSDQGGTGELFF; DNA: TGTGCCAGCAGTGACCAGGGCGGCACCGGGGAGCTGTTTTTT
J: TRBJ1-6; size: -; length: 13; D: TRBD1; V: TRBV28; CDR3: CASVTGGNSPLHF; DNA: TGTGCCAGCGTGACAGGGGGTAATTCACCCCTCCACTTT
J: TRBJ2-5; size: -; length: 16; D: TRBD2; V: TRBV5-6; CDR3: CASSNLGLAGEETQYF; DNA: TGTGCCAGCAGCAACCTGGGACTAGCGGGAGAAGAGACCCAGTACTTC
J: TRBJ2-2; size: -; length: 14; D: -; V: TRBV27; CDR3: CASSSGKNTGELFF; DNA: TGTGCCAGCAGTTCAGGAAAGAACACCGGGGAGCTGTTTTTT
J: TRBJ1-3; size: -; length: 14; D: -; V: TRBV11-2; CDR3: CASSLGTVGNTIYF; DNA: TGTGCCAGCAGCTTAGGGACAGTTGGAAACACCATATATTTT
J: TRBJ2-1; size: -; length: 14; D: TRBD2; V: TRBV2; CDR3: CASSGLAGAVEQFF; DNA: TGTGCCAGCAGTGGTCTAGCGGGAGCGGTTGAGCAGTTCTTC
J: TRBJ2-3; size: -; length: 14; D: -; V: TRBV9; CDR3: CASSNWRSTDTQYF; DNA: TGTGCCAGCAGTAATTGGCGGAGCACAGATACGCAGTATTTT
J: TRBJ1-1; size: -; length: 16; D: -; V: TRBV10-3; CDR3: CAISATGRGSATEAFF; DNA: TGTGCCATATCAGCAACAGGGAGGGGATCGGCTACTGAAGCTTTCTTT
J: TRBJ1-2; size: -; length: 14; D: -; V: TRBV27; CDR3: CASSLLGAQNGYTF; DNA: TGTGCCAGCAGTTTATTGGGGGCCCAAAACGGCTACACCTTC
J: TRBJ2-7; size: -; length: 15; D: -; V: TRBV19; CDR3: CASSLQTGEAYEQYF; DNA: TGTGCCAGTAGTCTCCAGACAGGTGAGGCCTACGAGCAGTACTTC
J: TRBJ2-2; size: -; length: 14; D: -; V: TRBV7-2; CDR3: CASSLTPNTGELFF; DNA: TGTGCCAGCAGCTTAACACCGAACACCGGGGAGCTGTTTTTT